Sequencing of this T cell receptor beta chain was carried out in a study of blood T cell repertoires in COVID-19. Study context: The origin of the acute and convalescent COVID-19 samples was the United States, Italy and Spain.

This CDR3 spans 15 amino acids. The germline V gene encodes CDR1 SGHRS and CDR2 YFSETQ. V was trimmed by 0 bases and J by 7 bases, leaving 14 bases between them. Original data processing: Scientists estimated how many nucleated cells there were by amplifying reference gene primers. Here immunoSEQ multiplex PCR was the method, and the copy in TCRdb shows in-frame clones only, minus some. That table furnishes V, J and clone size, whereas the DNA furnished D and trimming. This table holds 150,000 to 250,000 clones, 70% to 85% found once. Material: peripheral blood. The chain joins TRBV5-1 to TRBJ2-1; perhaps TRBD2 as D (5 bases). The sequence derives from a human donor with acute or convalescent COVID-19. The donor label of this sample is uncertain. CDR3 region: CASSLAAGLLNEQFF. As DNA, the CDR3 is TGCGCCAGCAGCTTGGCTGCGGGCCTATTGAATGAGCAGTTCTTC.